These 19 T cell receptor beta chains originate from one sample sequenced in a study of blood T cell repertoires in COVID-19. The method was immunoSEQ multiplex PCR; TCRdb's version includes in-frame clones alone and lacks a portion of them. Among about 320,000 clones, 65% to 90% were seen once, and the ten largest hold around 6.9%. Material for sequencing was peripheral blood. The receptors were sampled from a human donor in a cohort sampled during active COVID-19.

The sample holds one count of this clone. This chain links TRBV7-2 with TRBJ2-7, with D possibly matching TRBD2 (5 bases). CDR3 length: 14 residues. The V end was cut by 5 bases, the J end by 4 bases, with 15 bases between. CDR1 and CDR2 (germline): SGHTA, FQGNSA. The CDR3 here is CASSARTGSYEQYF. CDR3 DNA sequence: TGTGCCAGCAGCGCCCGGACTGGCTCTTACGAGCAGTACTTC.

The genes are TRBV6-5 and TRBJ2-7; TRBD2 might be the D (5 bases). The CDR3 spans 12 residues. The germline CDR1 and CDR2 sequences are MNHEY and SVGAGI. Trimming removed 7 bases at V and 6 bases at J, with 13 bases between. In DNA, the CDR3 is TGTGCCAGCAAAAAACTAGTTGGCGAGCAGTACTTC. Translated: CASKKLVGEQYF.

The V call is TRBV9, the J call TRBJ2-3; D is unresolved. Germline assignment: CDR1 SGDLS and CDR2 YYNGEE. The CDR3 is 13 amino acids. V shed 4 bases and J shed 1 base, with 7 bases lying between them. In nucleotides, the CDR3 is TGTGCCAGCAGCCCTAGTCGCACAGATACGCAGTATTTT. Translation gives CASSPSRTDTQYF.

This chain links TRBV30 with TRBJ2-1; D is perhaps TRBD2 (7 bases). V lost 5 bases, J lost 2 bases, and 10 bases lay in between. This CDR3 spans 13 amino acids. CDR1 GTSNPN and CDR2 SVGIG come from the germline V gene (reference sequence). Here the CDR3 DNA reads TGTGCCTGGCAGCGGGACACCTACAATGAGCAGTTCTTC. As protein: CAWQRDTYNEQFF.

The V gene is TRBV10-3, the J gene TRBJ1-1; 7 bases are a match to TRBD1. J was trimmed by 5 bases and V by 6 bases; bases with no gene match: 9. The CDR3 runs to 14 residues. The germline CDR1 and CDR2 sequences are ENHRY and SYGVKD. This CDR3 reads CAISPRQGLTEAFF. CDR3 DNA sequence: TGTGCCATCAGCCCTAGACAGGGTCTTACTGAAGCTTTCTTT.

V gene TRBV9 combines with J gene TRBJ2-2; TRBD1 matches 8 bases. V lost 3 bases to trimming and J lost 5 bases; unmatched junction nucleotides: 6. The CDR3 runs to 15 residues. CDR1 and CDR2 (germline): SGDLS, YYNGEE. CDR3 coding DNA: TGTGCCAGCAGCGATGACAGGGGTGGGACCGGGGAGCTGTTTTTT. This gives the protein CASSDDRGGTGELFF.

The chain links TRBV12-3 or TRBV12-4 to TRBJ2-6; no definite D call. The CDR3 extends over 12 amino acids. Between the trimmed V and J ends, which lost 3 bases and 14 bases, there was a span of 11 bases. The chain's CDR3 is CASSFPRHILTF. In nucleotides, the CDR3 is TGTGCCAGCAGTTTCCCTCGACATATCCTGACTTTC.

The chain carries TRBV2 and TRBJ1-2; D is unresolved. Trimming stripped 1 base from V and 2 bases from J, with 8 bases between. Germline V gene data show CDR1 as SNHLY and CDR2 as FYNNEI. The CDR3 length is 14 residues. CDR3 nucleotides: TGTGCCAGCAGTGAAGTGTACAGAAACTATGGCTACACCTTC. This sequence encodes CASSEVYRNYGYTF.

This clone was detected only a few times. The chain joins TRBV15 to TRBJ1-5, with D possibly being TRBD1 (6 bases). The CDR3 is 16 residues long. Germline V gene lookup returns CDR1 LNHNV and CDR2 YYDKDF (reference sequence). Trimming shortened V by 2 bases and J by 4 bases, and 15 bases separated the two germline ends. The CDR3 protein is CATSRRTGLGNQPQHF. CDR3 nucleotide sequence: TGTGCCACCAGCAGACGAACAGGGTTAGGTAATCAGCCCCAGCATTTT.

The chain recombines TRBV2 with TRBJ2-7; no firm D call. V lost 3 bases to trimming and J lost 3 bases, with 6 bases between them. CDR3 length: 12 amino acids. From germline, CDR1 is SNHLY and CDR2 FYNNEI. Written as DNA, the CDR3 is TGTGCCAGCAGTGACTCTTACTACGAGCAGTACTTC. This gives the protein CASSDSYYEQYF. Supplemented by reference TRBV2 and TRBJ2-7, the full variable domain reads EPEVTQTPSHQVTQMGQEVILRCVPISNHLYFYWYRQILGQKVEFLVSFYNNEISEKSEIFDDQFSVERPDGSNFTLKIRSTKLEDSAMYFCASSDSYYEQYFGPGTRLTVT.

This sequence joins TRBV2 and TRBJ1-1, with D uncertain. V lost 6 bases and J 11 bases, leaving 13 bases between the germline ends. CDR3 length equals 11 residues. Germline V gene data show CDR1 as SNHLY and CDR2 as FYNNEI. CDR3 nucleotide sequence: TGTGCCAGCAGCACCGAACCTATGGCTTTCTTT. Translated: CASSTEPMAFF.

The V gene is TRBV5-1, the J gene TRBJ2-5; 11 bases map to TRBD2. Germline trimming cut 0 bases from V and 5 bases from J; bases unmatched to any gene: 3. The germline CDR1 and CDR2 sequences are SGHRS and YFSETQ. The CDR3 runs 15 residues. CDR3 in DNA: TGCGCCAGCAGCTTGGCTAGCGGGGGGCCCGAGACCCAGTACTTC. This gives the protein CASSLASGGPETQYF.

The chain couples TRBV5-1 to TRBJ1-2, with 10 bases matching TRBD1. CDR3 length: 15 residues. V was clipped by 1 base and J by 6 bases; unmatched bases: 6. Germline-derived CDR1 and CDR2 are SGHRS and YFSETQ. DNA for the CDR3: TGCGCCAGCAGCTTGACGGGACAGGGGACGGATGGCTACACCTTC. Translated: CASSLTGQGTDGYTF.

This clone was seen once. The chain employs TRBV7-3 and TRBJ2-1; 15 bases are shared with TRBD2. Unmatched junction bases numbered 5, after V lost 5 bases and J lost 9 bases. The CDR3 contains 15 residues. Germline CDR1 reads SGHTA; CDR2 reads FQGTGA. CDR3 loop: CASSPGLAGGREQFF. In DNA, the CDR3 is TGTGCCAGCAGCCCCGGACTAGCGGGGGGGCGTGAGCAGTTCTTC.

The chain joins TRBV5-5 to TRBJ1-2; TRBD1 is a possible D gene (6 bases). CDR3 size: 15 residues. Trimming took off 1 base at V and 0 bases at J, with 10 bases between the two ends. Germline CDR1 reads SGHKS; CDR2 reads YYEKEE (reference sequence). The CDR3 sequence is CASSLRTAANYGYTF. The CDR3 DNA reads as TGTGCCAGCAGCTTGAGGACAGCAGCTAACTATGGCTACACCTTC.

The chain uses TRBV10-1 and TRBJ1-1, with 10 bases that match TRBD1. Germline lookup yields CDR1 WNHNN and CDR2 SYGVQD (reference sequence). The CDR3 sequence is 13 residues long. The J segment lost 11 bases and the V segment lost 6 bases, leaving 9 bases of the junction unmatched. The CDR3 nucleotides are TGCGCCAGCAGAGGAACCGGGACAGGGGTTGCTTTCTTT. Protein sequence: CASRGTGTGVAFF.

The chain uses TRBV2 and TRBJ2-7; TRBD2 matches 12 bases. Per germline, CDR1 SNHLY and CDR2 FYNNEI. The CDR3 has 14 amino acids. V was clipped by 4 bases and J by 3 bases; unmatched bases: 1. The CDR3 protein is CASSVTSGGYEQYF. CDR3 nucleotides: TGTGCCAGCAGTGTGACTAGCGGGGGCTACGAGCAGTACTTC.

The table lists this clone with many counts. The gene calls are TRBV5-1 and TRBJ1-5; 8 nucleotides align to TRBD1. With 0 bases clipped from V and 7 bases from J, the junction kept 3 bases outside the gene matches. CDR3 length: 14 amino acids. Germline V lookup: CDR1 SGHRS, CDR2 YFSETQ. The CDR3 sequence: CASSLGQGAQPQHF. The DNA of the CDR3 is TGCGCCAGCAGCTTGGGGCAGGGGGCGCAGCCCCAGCATTTT.

The count of this clone is one. The J gene is TRBJ1-1, the V gene TRBV30; TRBD1 is a possible D gene (5 bases). Trimming left V 3 bases short and J 3 bases short, with 11 bases between. The CDR3 length is 13 residues. Germline CDR1 and CDR2: GTSNPN and SVGIG (reference sequence). The CDR3 region has the DNA TGTGCCTGGAGGGGCGTAGGGGACACTGAAGCTTTCTTT. Translation: CAWRGVGDTEAFF.